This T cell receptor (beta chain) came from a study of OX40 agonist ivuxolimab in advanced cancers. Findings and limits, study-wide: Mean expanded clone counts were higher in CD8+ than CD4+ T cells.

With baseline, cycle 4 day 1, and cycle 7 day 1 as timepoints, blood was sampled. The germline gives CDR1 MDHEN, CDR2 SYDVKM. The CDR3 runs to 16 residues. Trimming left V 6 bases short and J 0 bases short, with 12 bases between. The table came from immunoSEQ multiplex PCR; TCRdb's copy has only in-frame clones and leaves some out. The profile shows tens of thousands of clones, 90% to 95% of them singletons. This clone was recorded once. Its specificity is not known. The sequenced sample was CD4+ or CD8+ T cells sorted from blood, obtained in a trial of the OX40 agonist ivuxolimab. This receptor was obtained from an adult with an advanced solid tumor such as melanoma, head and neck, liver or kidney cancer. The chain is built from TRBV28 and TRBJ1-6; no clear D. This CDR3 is CASSPASSSYNSPLHF. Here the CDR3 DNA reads TGTGCCAGCAGCCCAGCCTCGAGCTCCTATAATTCACCCCTCCACTTT.